This T cell receptor (beta chain) was observed in a study of T cell repertoires in cytomegalovirus infection. As for the study in general: Public TCR beta signatures marked donors with CMV infection and the matching HLA.

TCRdb reprocessed the reads with MiXCR, giving one entry per CDR3 protein. Of 680,000 or so distinct CDR3 sequences detected, 30% to 40% appear once; the ten largest clones hold around a sixth. This CDR3 has 17 residues. J lost 4 bases, V lost 1 base, and 8 bases had no gene match. The germline V gene has CDR1 ENHRY and CDR2 SYGVKD. Points on this clonotype: Its matching antigen is unknown.

The sequenced sample was cultured PBMCs, obtained from culture after CMV antigen stimulation. This receptor was identified in a human donor in good health (CMV status not recorded). Some clones in this sample may be carry-over from other donors' samples. The rearrangement joins TRBV10-3 to TRBJ2-1; 9 bases match TRBD2. The CDR3 DNA is TGTGCCATCAGTGAGTTCCTAGCGGGGAACCTTTACAATGAGCAGTTCTTC. Its protein product is CAISEFLAGNLYNEQFF.